A selection of T cell receptor beta chains follows, all from one sample in a study of Graves' ophthalmopathy and Graves' hyperthyroidism. TCRdb re-called the multiplex PCR reads through MiXCR, storing one row per CDR3 protein. The repertoire has approximately 160,000 distinct CDR3 sequences, 30% to 45% of them found once; the top ten carry less than 9.5%. Sequenced: peripheral blood. The receptors shown here come from a young man with Graves' ophthalmopathy. Each CDR3 is given with its conserved first and last residue. Fields, in order: V gene, CDR3 length, D gene, clone size, J gene, CDR3 protein, CDR3 DNA. A D gene is named only where the DNA matches it firmly. A row's size may be missing; if present it is once, few, many or a size class.

TRBV20-1,12,-,-,TRBJ1-2,CSARGLTYGYTF,TGCAGTGCTAGAGGGCTTACCTATGGCTACACCTTC
TRBV19,15,TRBD1,-,TRBJ2-7,CASSEGTGRGYEQYF,TGTGCCAGCAGTGAGGGGACAGGGAGAGGGTACGAGCAGTACTTC
TRBV7-2,12,-,many,TRBJ2-7,CASSHGGHEQYF,TGTGCCAGCAGCCATGGGGGCCACGAGCAGTACTTC
TRBV7-3,15,-,-,TRBJ2-5,CASSPSTRSYETQYF,TGTGCCAGCAGTCCATCGACTCGTTCGTACGAGACCCAGTACTTC
TRBV28,14,TRBD1,many,TRBJ1-1,CASRTGGLNTEAFF,TGTGCCAGCAGGACAGGGGGGCTGAACACTGAAGCTTTCTTT
TRBV30,12,-,many,TRBJ2-7,CAWYGGIDEQYF,TGTGCCTGGTATGGGGGAATTGACGAGCAGTACTTC
TRBV12-3/TRBV12-4,13,-,once,TRBJ2-7,CASRPTETYEQYF,TGTGCCAGCAGGCCTACTGAAACGTACGAGCAGTACTTC
TRBV12-3/TRBV12-4,13,-,many,TRBJ1-2,CASSLDAVYGYTF,TGTGCCAGCAGTTTAGACGCAGTCTATGGCTACACCTTC
TRBV7-3,15,-,many,TRBJ2-6,CASSFQASGANVLTF,TGTGCCAGCAGCTTTCAAGCCTCTGGGGCCAACGTCCTGACTTTC
TRBV11-2,14,-,many,TRBJ2-2,CASSLGPNTGELFF,TGTGCCAGCAGCTTAGGCCCGAACACCGGGGAGCTGTTTTTT
TRBV7-8,15,TRBD2,-,TRBJ2-5,CASSLDSSGRGTQYF,TGTGCCAGCAGCTTAGATTCTAGCGGGAGGGGGACCCAGTACTTC
TRBV30,14,TRBD2,-,TRBJ2-7,CAWSSGLAGYEQYF,TGTGCCTGGAGTTCCGGACTAGCGGGATACGAGCAGTACTTC
TRBV27,14,TRBD1,-,TRBJ1-1,CASSFVAGGTEAFF,TGTGCCAGCAGTTTTGTGGCAGGGGGCACTGAAGCTTTCTTT
TRBV28,15,TRBD1,-,TRBJ1-1,CASITTGDQNTEAFF,TGTGCCAGCATTACAACAGGGGACCAGAACACTGAAGCTTTCTTT
TRBV6-5,14,-,-,TRBJ1-1,CASSYDLGNPEAFF,TGTGCCAGCAGTTACGATCTCGGAAATCCCGAAGCTTTCTTT
TRBV11-3,15,-,-,TRBJ2-5,CASSPEDREGETQYF,TGTGCCAGCAGCCCAGAGGACAGGGAGGGAGAGACCCAGTACTTC
TRBV30,13,-,-,TRBJ2-5,CAWSPPWGETQYF,TGTGCCTGGAGTCCACCGTGGGGGGAGACCCAGTACTTC
TRBV11-2,17,TRBD2,-,TRBJ2-7,CASSLGLAGARPYEQYF,TGTGCCAGCAGCTTGGGACTAGCGGGAGCTCGTCCCTACGAGCAGTACTTC
TRBV19,15,TRBD1,many,TRBJ1-5,CASSRGQGRNQPQHF,TGTGCCAGTAGTAGAGGACAGGGGAGAAATCAGCCCCAGCATTTT
TRBV28,14,-,-,TRBJ1-2,CASSPVLFSKGYTF,TGTGCCAGCAGCCCCGTGCTTTTTTCGAAGGGCTACACCTTC
TRBV7-2,13,-,few,TRBJ1-1,CASSFTRGTEAFF,TGTGCCAGCAGCTTTACGAGGGGCACTGAAGCTTTCTTT
TRBV6-1,13,TRBD1,few,TRBJ2-7,CASSVHRGYEQYF,TGTGCCAGCAGCGTGCACAGGGGCTACGAGCAGTACTTC
TRBV24-1,15,-,many,TRBJ1-1,CATSKAGEGNTEAFF,TGTGCCACCAGTAAGGCCGGGGAGGGGAACACTGAAGCTTTCTTT
TRBV27,15,-,many,TRBJ1-5,CASSSGFLNNQPQHF,TGTGCCAGCAGCTCAGGGTTTCTTAACAATCAGCCCCAGCATTTT
TRBV28,16,TRBD1,many,TRBJ2-5,CASRSRDRGVQETQYF,TGTGCCAGCAGGTCGAGGGACAGGGGGGTACAAGAGACCCAGTACTTC
TRBV28,15,-,-,TRBJ1-1,CASSISGAMNTEAFF,TGTGCCAGCAGTATATCTGGGGCCATGAACACTGAAGCTTTCTTT
TRBV7-9,14,TRBD1,many,TRBJ1-2,CASSLGQAYYGYTF,TGTGCCAGCAGCCTTGGACAGGCCTACTATGGCTACACCTTC
TRBV4-3,17,-,many,TRBJ1-2,CASSQGAHSSLNYGYTF,TGCGCCAGCAGCCAAGGAGCACACTCTTCTCTTAACTATGGCTACACCTTC
TRBV6-4,19,TRBD1,many,TRBJ2-2,CASSPRGDRGLRYTGELFF,TGTGCCAGCAGTCCCCGCGGGGACAGGGGGCTCAGGTACACCGGGGAGCTGTTTTTT
TRBV29-1,16,TRBD1,many,TRBJ1-1,CSVEDQLDRAGTEAFF,TGCAGCGTTGAAGATCAATTGGACAGGGCGGGCACTGAAGCTTTCTTT
TRBV25-1,14,-,-,TRBJ2-7,CASSGGTAPDERYF,TGTGCCAGCAGTGGGGGTACGGCTCCCGACGAGCGGTACTTC
TRBV6-1,13,TRBD2,once,TRBJ2-7,CATAREDYYEQYF,TGTGCCACCGCCCGGGAGGATTACTACGAGCAGTACTTC
TRBV5-1,16,-,-,TRBJ2-2,CASSKMSGSNTGELFF,TGCGCCAGCAGCAAGATGTCGGGGTCGAACACCGGGGAGCTGTTTTTT
TRBV12-3/TRBV12-4,14,TRBD1,-,TRBJ1-1,CASTQGQSNTEAFF,TGTGCCAGCACCCAGGGACAGAGCAACACTGAAGCTTTCTTT
TRBV18,14,-,-,TRBJ2-5,CSSSPPRGIETQYF,TGTTCCAGCTCACCCCCGCGCGGGATAGAGACCCAGTACTTC
TRBV6-5,15,TRBD1,many,TRBJ1-2,CASSYTPDRKYGYTF,TGTGCCAGCAGTTACACCCCGGACAGGAAGTATGGCTACACCTTC
TRBV6-2/TRBV6-3,11,-,-,TRBJ1-1,CASNRDGEAFF,TGTGCCAGCAATCGGGACGGCGAAGCTTTCTTT
TRBV7-6,13,-,-,TRBJ2-7,CASSSTTVYEQYF,TGTGCCAGCAGCTCGACCACGGTATACGAGCAGTACTTC
TRBV19,14,-,many,TRBJ1-2,CASSIGGTNYGYTF,TGTGCCAGTAGTATAGGAGGGACTAACTATGGCTACACCTTC
TRBV28,14,TRBD1,many,TRBJ1-2,CASSLTGVDYGYTF,TGTGCCAGCAGTCTGACAGGGGTGGACTATGGCTACACCTTC
TRBV11-2,14,-,-,TRBJ1-1,CASSLALDLPEAFF,TGTGCCAGCAGCCTCGCGCTTGACCTGCCTGAAGCTTTCTTT
TRBV30,13,-,many,TRBJ1-3,CAWMRREGNTIYF,TGTGCCTGGATGAGGAGGGAAGGAAACACCATATATTTT